A single sample is the source of the 26 T cell receptor beta chains below, sequenced in a study of monozygotic twins with cystic fibrosis. Here immunoSEQ multiplex PCR was the method, and the copy in TCRdb shows in-frame clones only, minus some. The table has tens of thousands of clones, under 95% seen once. Input material: blood. These receptors originate from a boy between 2 and 15 years old with cystic fibrosis.

The chain uses TRBV4-3 and TRBJ2-7, with 7 bases lining up with TRBD1. Germline V gives CDR1 LGHNA, CDR2 YSLEER. This CDR3 spans 16 amino acids. V was pared by 3 bases and J by 4 bases, with 12 bases of the junction left unmatched. In nucleotides, the CDR3 is TGCGCCAGCAGCCAGGCTCCGGGACAGAGACCTTACGAGCAGTACTTC. Translated, it gives CASSQAPGQRPYEQYF.

The chain has TRBV5-1 and TRBJ2-5; D is unclear. Looked up from germline, CDR1 is SGHRS and CDR2 is YFSETQ. This CDR3 is 13 amino acids long. V lost 1 base and J 0 bases, leaving 4 bases between the germline ends. CDR3 loop: CASSLSYQETQYF. DNA of the CDR3: TGCGCCAGCAGCTTGTCGTACCAAGAGACCCAGTACTTC.

The rearrangement uses TRBV21-1 and TRBJ1-2. TRBV21-1 is designated a pseudogene. This CDR3 is 13 amino acids long. Here the CDR3 reads CASSNRGYYGYTF. The DNA of the CDR3 is TGTGCCAGCAGCAACCGAGGGTACTATGGCTACACCTTC.

The genes are TRBV6-5 and TRBJ1-2; TRBD1 might be the D (5 bases). V was trimmed by 4 bases and J by 4 bases, leaving 10 bases between them. Germline-derived CDR1 and CDR2 are MNHEY and SVGAGI. This CDR3 has 13 amino acids. The chain's CDR3 is CASSSSDSYGYTF. For the CDR3, the DNA is TGTGCCAGCAGTTCCTCAGACAGCTATGGCTACACCTTC.

The chain recombines TRBV9 with TRBJ1-1, with 7 bases aligning to TRBD1. Germline loops: CDR1 SGDLS, CDR2 YYNGEE. CDR3 length: 18 residues. The V segment lost 0 bases and the J segment 1 base; nucleotides outside the gene matches: 12. The CDR3 nucleotides are TGTGCCAGCAGCGTAGTTCCAGGGGGGTTAACGAGGAACACTGAAGCTTTCTTT. It translates to CASSVVPGGLTRNTEAFF.

The chain combines TRBV18 with TRBJ1-2; D call uncertain. This CDR3 comprises 16 residues. In germline, CDR1 is KGHSH, CDR2 LQKENI. V was pared by 4 bases and J by 1 base, with 16 bases between. CDR3 sequence (DNA): TGTGCCAGCTCACAAGGTTCAGAGTTTCTTAACTATGGCTACACCTTC. Translated, it gives CASSQGSEFLNYGYTF.

The chain links TRBV18 to TRBJ1-1; possible D gene TRBD1, 5 bases. Germline values: CDR1 KGHSH, CDR2 LQKENI. V was shortened by 3 bases and J by 3 bases, with 17 bases between the two germline ends. This CDR3 comprises 16 residues. CDR3 DNA sequence: TGTGCCAGCTCACCTCTCCGGGGGACGGGGGACACTGAAGCTTTCTTT. Translated, it gives CASSPLRGTGDTEAFF.

This clone has just one count. V and J are TRBV9 and TRBJ1-2, with TRBD1 matching 7 bases. V shed 3 bases, J shed 2 bases, and the junction held 7 bases outside the gene matches. This CDR3 has 15 residues. Per germline, CDR1 SGDLS and CDR2 YYNGEE. The CDR3 protein is CASSEWTGSNYGYTF. In DNA, the CDR3 is TGTGCCAGCAGCGAGTGGACAGGCTCCAACTATGGCTACACCTTC.

This clone has just one count. This chain uses TRBV4-2 with TRBJ2-3, with 7 bases aligning to TRBD2. Germline V gives CDR1 LGHNA, CDR2 YNFKEQ. This CDR3 has 16 residues. J gave up 3 bases and V 0 bases, and 6 bases lay outside the gene matches. The CDR3 nucleotides read TGTGCCAGCAGCCAAGAGCTAGGCGGGGGAACAGATACGCAGTATTTT. This sequence encodes CASSQELGGGTDTQYF.

This clone came up a few times. The chain recombines TRBV5-4 with TRBJ2-3; D not resolved. CDR1 and CDR2 (germline): SGHNT, YYREEE (reference sequence). The CDR3 is 12 residues long. Trimming took 4 bases from V and 1 from J, leaving 4 bases between them. CDR3: CASSPRTDTQYF. DNA for the CDR3: TGTGCCAGCAGCCCCCGCACAGATACGCAGTATTTT.

This chain connects TRBV7-2 to TRBJ2-7; either TRBD1 or TRBD2 may fit D (7 bases each). The V end lost 2 bases, the J end lost 7 bases, and 21 bases lay between the germline ends. In germline, CDR1 is SGHTA, CDR2 FQGNSA. This CDR3 comprises 16 residues. The CDR3 coding sequence is TGTGCCAGCAGCTTATCCCCAGGGGGGGGGTGGCAGGAGCAGTACTTC. It is translated as CASSLSPGGGWQEQYF.

V is TRBV5-1 and J is TRBJ2-5, with 15 positions matching TRBD2. The CDR3 loop spans 18 amino acids. Germline CDR1 reads SGHRS; CDR2 reads YFSETQ. V dropped 3 bases and J dropped 1; count of bases not matched to a gene: 7. The DNA for the CDR3 is TGCGCCAGCAGCTCCGGGACTAGCGGGGGGACCGTCCAAGAGACCCAGTACTTC. It yields the protein CASSSGTSGGTVQETQYF.

The chain recombines TRBV13 with TRBJ1-6; the D gene is possibly TRBD1 (5 bases). The CDR3 is 15 amino acids. Trimming shortened V by 0 bases and J by 10 bases, and 13 bases separated the two germline ends. CDR1 is PRHDT, CDR2 FYEKMQ, per germline (reference sequence). The CDR3 nucleotides are TGTGCCAGCAGCTTAGGCCAAGGGGATTGGTCACCCCTCCACTTT. Translation gives CASSLGQGDWSPLHF. Full variable domain (outside the CDR3, taken from reference TRBV13 and TRBJ1-6): AAGVIQSPRHLIKEKRETATLKCYPIPRHDTVYWYQQGPGQDPQFLISFYEKMQSDKGSIPDRFSAQQFSDYHSELNMSSLELGDSALYFCASSLGQGDWSPLHFGNGTRLTVT.

The chain combines TRBV5-1 with TRBJ1-1; D might be TRBD1 (6 bases). Germline assignment: CDR1 SGHRS and CDR2 YFSETQ. CDR3 length equals 15 residues. V lost 4 bases, J lost 1 base, and 14 bases lay in between. CDR3 protein: CASSPVVQGNTEAFF. In DNA, the CDR3 is TGCGCCAGCAGCCCGGTTGTACAGGGGAACACTGAAGCTTTCTTT.

J is TRBJ2-7 and V is TRBV5-4; tentatively, D is TRBD1 (6 bases). CDR1 SGHNT and CDR2 YYREEE come from the germline V gene (reference sequence). CDR3 size: 13 residues. The V end was cut by 4 bases, the J end by 1 base, with 9 bases between. The CDR3, as DNA: TGTGCCAGCAGCCAGGGGCAGTCCTACGAGCAGTACTTC. The encoded protein is CASSQGQSYEQYF.

V gene TRBV11-2 combines with J gene TRBJ2-1; D gene uncertain. CDR1 is SGHAT and CDR2 is FQNNGV in the germline V gene. This CDR3 comprises 17 residues. The V end was cut by 0 bases, the J end by 0 bases, with 12 bases between. CDR3 coding DNA: TGTGCCAGCAGCTTAGATGGCGGCACGAGCTCCTACAATGAGCAGTTCTTC. Its translation is CASSLDGGTSSYNEQFF.

The chain carries TRBV4-1 and TRBJ1-4, with TRBD1 as a possible D gene (5 bases). Germline V lookup: CDR1 MGHRA, CDR2 YSYEKL. Deletions cut 1 base from V and 10 bases from J, with 22 bases between. CDR3 length: 17 residues. The CDR3 is CASSQGEAWQGGGKLFF. In DNA form, the CDR3 reads TGCGCCAGCAGCCAAGGAGAGGCTTGGCAGGGTGGGGGAAAACTGTTTTTT.

The chain recombines TRBV19 with TRBJ1-4, with D maybe TRBD1 (6 bases). This CDR3 is 14 amino acids long. CDR1 and CDR2 (germline): LNHDA, SQIVND (reference sequence). Trimming took off 3 bases at V and 4 bases at J, with 9 bases between the two ends. The CDR3 protein is CASSIQGFNEKLFF. The CDR3 DNA reads as TGTGCCAGTAGTATTCAGGGGTTTAATGAAAAACTGTTTTTT.

This clone was seen just once. This chain uses TRBV9 with TRBJ2-2, with D hard to call. Trimming removed 3 bases from V and 5 bases from J, with 8 bases in between. CDR3 length: 13 amino acids. Per germline, CDR1 SGDLS and CDR2 YYNGEE. The DNA for the CDR3 is TGTGCCAGCAGCGAACGCCGGACCGGGGAGCTGTTTTTT. Residues: CASSERRTGELFF.

This sequence joins TRBV9 and TRBJ1-2, with 8 bases matching TRBD1. Germline V gives CDR1 SGDLS, CDR2 YYNGEE. V lost 6 bases and J lost 3; bases outside the gene matches: 19. The CDR3 is 18 amino acids. The CDR3 sequence is CASTLEAGGNFGHYGYTF. For the CDR3, the DNA is TGTGCCAGCACCTTAGAGGCAGGGGGCAATTTTGGTCACTATGGCTACACCTTC.

This clone was recorded once. The chain is built from TRBV4-3 and TRBJ1-2; no definite D call. Germline V lookup: CDR1 LGHNA, CDR2 YSLEER. Trimming took 0 bases from V and 4 from J, leaving 12 bases between them. The CDR3 loop spans 15 amino acids. Here the CDR3 DNA reads TGCGCCAGCAGCCAAGATAACGCAGTTTTCTATGGCTACACCTTC. Translated: CASSQDNAVFYGYTF.

The chain combines TRBV6-5 with TRBJ2-1; D is unresolved. CDR1 and CDR2 from the germline V gene are MNHEY and SVGAGI. This CDR3 is 13 amino acids long. Trimming left V 6 bases short and J 8 bases short, with 14 bases between. CDR3 protein: CASRGSVSHEQFF. In DNA, the CDR3 is TGTGCCAGCAGAGGCTCGGTGAGCCATGAGCAGTTCTTC.

The V call is TRBV27, the J call TRBJ1-2; 8 nucleotides align to TRBD1. V lost 4 bases to trimming and J lost 2 bases; unmatched junction nucleotides: 9. Germline V gene sequence: CDR1 MNHEY, CDR2 SMNVEV (reference sequence). This CDR3 contains 16 residues. CDR3 coding DNA: TGTGCCAGCAGTTCCTATCCCACAGGGGGGAACTATGGCTACACCTTC. Translated, it gives CASSSYPTGGNYGYTF.

The V and J genes are TRBV11-2 and TRBJ2-3; D gene ambiguous. Trimming removed 6 bases from V and 2 bases from J, with 6 bases in between. The CDR3 consists of 12 residues. Germline V gene sequence: CDR1 SGHAT, CDR2 FQNNGV. As DNA, the CDR3 is TGTGCCAGCAGGGGTCTCACAGATACGCAGTATTTT. It translates to CASRGLTDTQYF.

The rearrangement joins TRBV10-3 to TRBJ2-5; TRBD2 is a possible D gene (5 bases). Per germline, CDR1 ENHRY and CDR2 SYGVKD. V lost 0 bases and J lost 5, with 10 bases in between. CDR3 length: 14 residues. The CDR3 sequence is CAISESTLVETQYF. In DNA, the CDR3 is TGTGCCATCAGTGAGTCGACACTAGTGGAGACCCAGTACTTC.

This chain connects TRBV7-9 to TRBJ1-1; D is ambiguous. The CDR3 covers 14 residues. V was pared by 5 bases and J by 1 base, with 11 bases between. Germline V gives CDR1 SEHNR, CDR2 FQNEAQ (reference sequence). In DNA form, the CDR3 reads TGTGCCAGCAGCACAACTTTAGGGAACACTGAAGCTTTCTTT. Residues: CASSTTLGNTEAFF. The full variable domain, rest sourced from reference TRBV7-9 and TRBJ1-1, is DTGVSQNPRHKITKRGQNVTFRCDPISEHNRLYWYRQTLGQGPEFLTYFQNEAQLEKSRLLSDRFSAERPKGSFSTLEIQRTEQGDSAMYLCASSTTLGNTEAFFGQGTRLTVV.